The clone carrying this T cell receptor (beta chain) showed up many times. It was RNA transcripts that yielded the amplified TCR beta CDR3 regions. HTBI primers were the set used in a first-round RT-PCR of the TCR CDR3. TCRdb re-analysed the multiplex PCR reads in MiXCR, keeping a single row per CDR3 protein. The data hold around 350,000 distinct CDR3 sequences, with 15% to 20% observed a single time. These data are taken from a study of T cells in Graves' hyperthyroidism and ophthalmopathy. The germline V gene has CDR1 KGHSH and CDR2 LQKENI. V lost 4 bases and J lost 5, with 14 bases in between. CDR3 length: 14 residues.

The sequencing input was blood. The rearrangement uses TRBV18 and TRBJ1-1; D is possibly TRBD1 (5 bases). The sequence was obtained from a woman aged 25 to 45 with Graves' hyperthyroidism that later progressed to Graves' ophthalmopathy. CDR3: CASSHMTGVTEAFF. CDR3 sequence (DNA): TGTGCCAGCTCACACATGACGGGGGTTACTGAAGCTTTCTTT.